This T cell receptor beta chain comes out of a study of technical replicates of blood from a handful of donors. Germline CDR1 reads SGHVS; CDR2 reads FQNEAQ. Trimming shortened V by 3 bases and J by 0 bases, and 12 bases separated the two germline ends. The CDR3 runs to 15 residues. In this sample, this clone turned up once. Libraries were prepared by immunoSEQ multiplex PCR; TCRdb keeps only in-frame clonotypes and omits some of them. Counted here are some 76,000 clones, roughly 94% occurring once; the ten biggest clones make up 0.3% to 0.45%. Sequencing was performed on T cells isolated from PBMCs. The V and J genes are TRBV7-8 and TRBJ2-7; maybe TRBD1 (5 bases). This receptor was taken from a human donor in good health. The CDR3 region is CASSLAVGASYEQYF. CDR3 nucleotides: TGTGCCAGCAGCTTGGCCGTTGGGGCCTCCTACGAGCAGTACTTC.